What follows are 30 T cell receptor beta chains derived from one specimen sequenced in a study of T cells after yellow fever vaccination. TCRdb re-called the 5' RACE reads with MiXCR, one entry per CDR3 protein. The table lists some 560,000 distinct CDR3 sequences, roughly 19% of them singletons. The sample consisted of PBMCs, taken 15 days after the yellow fever booster vaccination. Every receptor here comes from a man under 40 who received the YFV17D yellow fever vaccine.

This clonotype was found many times. The V and J genes are TRBV7-6 and TRBJ1-1, with a possible D match to TRBD1 (5 bases). CDR3 length: 14 amino acids. In germline, CDR1 is SGHVS, CDR2 FNYEAQ. The V gene lost 5 bases and the J gene lost 1 base, with 11 bases spanning the gap. CDR3 sequence reads: CASSRGPQNTEAFF. CDR3 DNA sequence: TGTGCCAGCAGCCGGGGACCGCAGAACACTGAAGCTTTCTTT.

The chain uses TRBV6-5 and TRBJ1-6, with a weak D call TRBD1 (6 bases). The CDR3 runs to 13 residues. Looked up from germline, CDR1 is MNHEY and CDR2 is SVGAGI. V was trimmed by 5 bases and J by 9 bases, leaving 11 bases between them. DNA of the CDR3: TGTGCCAGCAGTACCGAGGGGGTTTCACCCCTCCACTTT. This sequence encodes CASSTEGVSPLHF.

This clonotype was detected only a few times. The V gene is TRBV7-9, the J gene TRBJ2-7; 8 bases line up with TRBD1. Trimming removed 5 bases from V and 4 bases from J; junction bases left unmatched: 7. This CDR3 region has 14 residues. Germline values: CDR1 SEHNR, CDR2 FQNEAQ (reference sequence). In nucleotides, the CDR3 is TGTGCCAGCAGCGACGGACAGGGCTCATACGAGCAGTACTTC. Encoded protein: CASSDGQGSYEQYF.

A few counts support this clonotype. The chain links TRBV29-1 to TRBJ2-1, with D perhaps TRBD2 (6 bases). V dropped 7 bases and J dropped 0 bases, with 13 bases sitting between them. CDR3 length: 14 amino acids. Germline assignment: CDR1 SQVTM and CDR2 ANQGSEA. CDR3 residues: CSGRAGSSYNEQFF. The CDR3 DNA sequence: TGCAGCGGGAGGGCGGGAAGCTCCTACAATGAGCAGTTCTTC.

The chain couples TRBV20-1 to TRBJ2-3; a possible D gene is TRBD2 (5 bases). Germline values: CDR1 DFQATT, CDR2 SNEGSKA (reference sequence). The CDR3 contains 13 residues. V was trimmed by 4 bases and J by 3 bases, leaving 11 bases between them. In DNA form, the CDR3 reads TGCAGTGCTACAGCTAGCTTGACAGATACGCAGTATTTT. This translates into CSATASLTDTQYF.

This clonotype was picked up a small number of times. The V gene is TRBV7-2, the J gene TRBJ2-7; TRBD2 matches 8 bases. Trimming took 1 base from V and 3 from J; bases not matched to a gene: 8. The CDR3 contains 16 residues. Germline-derived CDR1 and CDR2 are SGHTA and FQGNSA. The CDR3, as DNA: TGTGCCAGCAGCTTAGGTATAACTAGCGGTCGCTACGAGCAGTACTTC. It yields the protein CASSLGITSGRYEQYF.

This clonotype was seen at least ten times. The chain recombines TRBV7-2 with TRBJ2-7; D is ambiguous. Trimming cost V 3 bases and J 3 bases, with 9 bases left between them. The CDR3 loop spans 13 amino acids. CDR1 SGHTA and CDR2 FQGNSA come from the germline V gene. This CDR3 reads CASSFGRGYEQYF. CDR3 nucleotide sequence: TGTGCCAGCAGCTTCGGCAGAGGCTACGAGCAGTACTTC. The full variable domain, with the rest looked up from reference TRBV7-2 and TRBJ2-7, is GAGVSQSPSNKVTEKGKDVELRCDPISGHTALYWYRQSLGQGLEFLIYFQGNSAPDKSGLPSDRFSAERTGGSVSTLTIQRTQQEDSAVYLCASSFGRGYEQYFGPGTRLTVT.

V and J are TRBV4-3 and TRBJ1-6; TRBD1 agrees at 8 bases. This CDR3 has 13 residues. After removal of 3 bases from V and 8 bases from J, the junction contained 0 bases not matched to a gene. Germline CDR1 is LGHNA and CDR2 is YSLEER. The chain's CDR3 is CASSQTGDSPLHF. The CDR3 DNA reads as TGCGCCAGCAGCCAGACAGGGGATTCACCCCTCCACTTT.

This clonotype appeared a few times. The rearrangement uses TRBV4-3 and TRBJ2-1; tentatively, D is TRBD1 (6 bases). Trimming left V 0 bases short and J 5 bases short, with 14 bases between. The germline V gene encodes CDR1 LGHNA and CDR2 YSLEER. There are 16 residues in the CDR3. This CDR3 is CASSQDPGGRNNEQFF. The DNA of the CDR3 is TGCGCCAGCAGCCAAGATCCTGGGGGCAGAAACAATGAGCAGTTCTTC.

This clonotype was detected only a few times. This chain uses TRBV7-3 with TRBJ1-4; weak D call: TRBD1 (6 bases). V was cut by 2 bases and J by 2 bases, with 12 bases left in between. The CDR3 covers 16 residues. Looked up from germline, CDR1 is SGHTA and CDR2 is FQGTGA. The CDR3 bases are TGTGCCAGCAGCTTACAACAGGGAGGCACTAATGAAAAACTGTTTTTT. Its translation is CASSLQQGGTNEKLFF.

V is TRBV3-1 and J is TRBJ2-1; 7 bases are shared with TRBD1. This CDR3 is 14 amino acids long. The ends lost 4 bases at V and 2 bases at J; junction bases unmatched: 2. Germline V gene sequence: CDR1 LGHDT, CDR2 YNNKEL (reference sequence). The CDR3 DNA follows: TGTGCCAGCAGCCCGACAGGGACCTACAATGAGCAGTTCTTC. Protein product: CASSPTGTYNEQFF.

The rearrangement uses TRBV2 and TRBJ1-2; D unresolved. Per the germline V gene, CDR1 is SNHLY and CDR2 is FYNNEI. The V end was cut by 1 base, the J end by 7 bases, with 7 bases between. The CDR3 covers 12 residues. In DNA form, the CDR3 reads TGTGCCAGCAGTGAAGGGGGAGGTGGCTACACCTTC. It codes for CASSEGGGGYTF.

The table lists this clonotype with a few counts. The chain links TRBV7-3 to TRBJ2-5; D may be TRBD1 (7 bases). Trimming removed 5 bases at V and 5 bases at J, with 15 bases between. The CDR3 has 14 residues. The germline CDR1 and CDR2 sequences are SGHTA and FQGTGA. CDR3: CASSLGGQDETQYF. CDR3 coding DNA: TGTGCCAGCAGCCTGGGAGGACAGGACGAGACCCAGTACTTC.

This clonotype came up a few times. The genes are TRBV5-6 and TRBJ1-5; D gene ambiguous. Germline-derived CDR1 and CDR2 are SGHDT and YYEEEE. V was clipped by 3 bases and J by 3 bases, with 16 bases between them. This CDR3 has 16 amino acids. In DNA form, the CDR3 reads TGTGCCAGCAGCTACCCGAGGAGAAGGATCAATCAGCCCCAGCATTTT. The encoded protein is CASSYPRRRINQPQHF.

The chain uses TRBV5-1 and TRBJ2-2, with no clear D. V was trimmed by 1 base and J by 1 base, leaving 11 bases between them. The germline gives CDR1 SGHRS, CDR2 YFSETQ. This CDR3 contains 16 residues. CDR3 sequence (DNA): TGCGCCAGCAGCTTGTTGTTGGCGGAGAACACCGGGGAGCTGTTTTTT. Translation: CASSLLLAENTGELFF.

This clonotype was counted a few times. The chain couples TRBV27 to TRBJ2-7; D might be TRBD2 (5 bases). Germline V lookup: CDR1 MNHEY, CDR2 SMNVEV (reference sequence). This CDR3 is 14 amino acids long. Deletions cut 2 bases from V and 4 bases from J, with 12 bases between. The DNA for the CDR3 is TGTGCCAGCAGTTTAGCGGGCTGGGAGTACGAGCAGTACTTC. Its protein is CASSLAGWEYEQYF.

In this sample, this clonotype turned up a few times. The CDR3 sequence: CASSSIAQGDTQYF. CDR3 in DNA: TGTGCCAGCAGCTCAATAGCCCAGGGAGATACGCAGTATTTT. The chain recombines TRBV13 with TRBJ2-3; D is possibly TRBD1 (5 bases). Germline values: CDR1 PRHDT, CDR2 FYEKMQ (reference sequence). The CDR3 has 14 amino acids. Trimming removed 4 bases from V and 5 bases from J, with 13 bases in between. Based on the CDR3 plus reference TRBV13 and TRBJ2-3, the full variable domain is AAGVIQSPRHLIKEKRETATLKCYPIPRHDTVYWYQQGPGQDPQFLISFYEKMQSDKGSIPDRFSAQQFSDYHSELNMSSLELGDSALYFCASSSIAQGDTQYFGPGTRLTVL.

The chain employs TRBV29-1 and TRBJ2-5; D not certain. CDR3 size: 12 residues. Between the trimmed V and J ends, which lost 5 bases and 3 bases, there was a span of 10 bases. Germline-derived CDR1 and CDR2 are SQVTM and ANQGSEA. The CDR3 is CSVWLVEETQYF. The CDR3 region has the DNA TGCAGCGTTTGGCTAGTCGAAGAGACCCAGTACTTC.

The chain has TRBV20-1 and TRBJ2-7, with 7 bases that match TRBD2. J was trimmed by 5 bases and V by 3 bases; bases with no gene match: 4. The CDR3 extends over 12 amino acids. Germline CDR1 and CDR2: DFQATT and SNEGSKA (reference sequence). The CDR3 sequence is CSASRGSNEQYF. Here the CDR3 DNA reads TGCAGTGCTAGCCGCGGGAGCAACGAGCAGTACTTC.

This clonotype was counted a few times. This chain connects TRBV3-1 to TRBJ2-1; D unresolved. Looked up from germline, CDR1 is LGHDT and CDR2 is YNNKEL (reference sequence). Trimming took off 1 base at V and 5 bases at J, with 12 bases between the two ends. The CDR3 contains 15 residues. CDR3 sequence reads: CASSQVRSAHNEQFF. The CDR3 DNA follows: TGTGCCAGCAGCCAAGTCCGGTCAGCGCACAATGAGCAGTTCTTC.

This clonotype turned up a few times. The rearrangement uses TRBV6-5 and TRBJ2-1; the D gene is possibly TRBD2 (5 bases). V was trimmed by 6 bases and J by 6 bases, leaving 12 bases between them. The CDR3 covers 13 residues. Germline CDR1 MNHEY, CDR2 SVGAGI. CDR3 DNA sequence: TGTGCCAGCAGCTACGGACTCCTCAATGAGCAGTTCTTC. This translates into CASSYGLLNEQFF.

This clonotype was detected only a few times. The chain carries TRBV20-1 and TRBJ1-5; 9 bases are shared with TRBD1. CDR3 size: 14 residues. Germline lookup yields CDR1 DFQATT and CDR2 SNEGSKA (reference sequence). V shed 6 bases and J 2 bases; nucleotides not matched to a gene: 5. The CDR3 DNA reads as TGCAGTGCGCCGGGACAGGGTGGCAATCAGCCCCAGCATTTT. It encodes CSAPGQGGNQPQHF.

In this sample, this clonotype turned up a few times. The J gene is TRBJ2-3, the V gene TRBV5-5, with D possibly being TRBD1 (6 bases). This CDR3 is 16 amino acids long. Germline V CDR1 and CDR2: SGHKS, YYEKEE (reference sequence). Trimming stripped 2 bases from V and 2 bases from J, with 15 bases between. The CDR3 spells CASSFLGAKDTDTQYF. CDR3 coding DNA: TGTGCCAGCAGCTTTCTGGGGGCTAAAGACACAGATACGCAGTATTTT.

This clonotype occurred a few times. The chain combines TRBV4-3 with TRBJ2-3; D gene uncertain. V was cut by 0 bases and J by 6 bases, with 10 bases left in between. CDR3 length: 14 residues. Germline lookup yields CDR1 LGHNA and CDR2 YSLEER. DNA for the CDR3: TGCGCCAGCAGCCAAGATACTCATCAGGATACGCAGTATTTT. Translating it yields CASSQDTHQDTQYF.

This clonotype was seen a few times. J is TRBJ2-1 and V is TRBV5-4, with no clear D. The germline V gene encodes CDR1 SGHNT and CDR2 YYREEE (reference sequence). Trimming removed 3 bases from V and 7 bases from J, with 11 bases in between. The CDR3 extends over 13 amino acids. This CDR3 reads CASSSFHGNEQFF. The CDR3 DNA reads TGTGCCAGCAGCTCATTCCACGGGAATGAGCAGTTCTTC.

Notes on this clonotype: It is unclear where the CDR3 begins or ends on the DNA, so no DNA is shown, and the CDR3 is as TCRdb lists it. V and J are TRBV29-1 and TRBJ2-1; TRBD2 is the table's D call and was not checked against the DNA. The germline V gene has CDR1 SQVTM and CDR2 ANQGSEA. The CDR3 is 11 residues long, counting both termini. CDR3: CSVGSGSGEFF.

J is TRBJ2-1 and V is TRBV7-2; D is undetermined. The CDR3 runs 11 residues. V gave up 10 bases and J gave up 9 bases, with 13 bases separating them. Germline-derived CDR1 and CDR2 are SGHTA and FQGNSA. In nucleotides, the CDR3 is TGTGCCATCAACCGCGTGGGTGAGCAGTTCTTC. This translates into CAINRVGEQFF.

The chain combines TRBV29-1 with TRBJ1-2; D gene ambiguous. CDR1 is SQVTM, CDR2 ANQGSEA, per germline. The CDR3 is made up of 10 amino acids. V was trimmed by 4 bases and J by 7 bases, leaving 7 bases between them. CDR3 nucleotide sequence: TGCAGCGTTGTAGGGCCTGGCTACACCTTC. Residues: CSVVGPGYTF.

The rearrangement joins TRBV7-8 to TRBJ2-1; D unresolved. The CDR3 covers 11 residues. Germline V lookup: CDR1 SGHVS, CDR2 FQNEAQ. Trimming shortened V by 6 bases and J by 7 bases, and 7 bases separated the two germline ends. The CDR3 nucleotides read TGTGCCAGCAGGTTCGGGAATGAGCAGTTCTTC. Its translation is CASRFGNEQFF.

This chain links TRBV6-5 with TRBJ2-1; D may be TRBD2 (6 bases). The CDR3 covers 12 residues. CDR1 and CDR2 from the germline V gene are MNHEY and SVGAGI. V gave up 5 bases and J gave up 14 bases, with 16 bases separating them. CDR3 in DNA: TGTGCCAGCAGTCAAACCGGGACTCCAGAGTTCTTC. Encoded protein: CASSQTGTPEFF.